The text below deals with one T cell receptor (beta chain). Its antigen is not identified. This record belongs to a study of siplizumab effects on memory and regulatory T cells. Method: immunoSEQ multiplex PCR; TCRdb's copy keeps in-frame clones and lacks some. The table shows roughly 120,000 clones, with just under 95% occurring only once. Points from the study as a whole: A minor fraction of alloreactive clones, and no more, mapped to unstimulated subsets.

Trimming took off 8 bases at V and 4 bases at J, with 20 bases between the two ends. The germline V gene has CDR1 MNHEY and CDR2 SMNVEV (reference sequence). CDR3 length: 15 residues. The V gene is TRBV27, the J gene TRBJ1-1; D may be TRBD1 (6 bases). The sequence came from a human donor in good health. Material: CD4+ T cells sorted from blood. The CDR3 bases are TGTGCCAGCCTCCGGGGCCCAACAGGGACCACTGAAGCTTTCTTT. It translates to CASLRGPTGTTEAFF.